This paragraph covers one T cell receptor beta chain sequence. The sample is drawn from a study of blood T cell repertoires in COVID-19. TCRdb keeps only in-frame clones here, not all; method: immunoSEQ multiplex PCR. The profile shows about 140,000 clones, around 84% of them singletons. The CDR3 totals 17 residues. The germline V gene has CDR1 SGDLS and CDR2 YYNGEE. V lost 6 bases to trimming and J lost 0 bases, with 19 bases between them. The genes are TRBV9 and TRBJ1-5, with D unclear. The TCR comes from an older woman with acute or convalescent COVID-19. The source material was peripheral blood. CDR3 nucleotide sequence: TGTGCCAGCACCCCCGGGCCTAGCCCATATAGCAATCAGCCCCAGCATTTT. Translation gives CASTPGPSPYSNQPQHF.